The present entry profiles one T cell receptor beta chain with its context. The data derive from a study of cytomegalovirus exposure and HLA in healthy donors. CDR3 length: 14 residues. Between the trimmed V and J ends, which lost 6 bases and 1 base, there was a span of 10 bases. CDR1 and CDR2 from the germline V gene are LGHNT and FRNRAP. In the PCR, 60 Vbeta and 13 Jbeta primers were used. The data were produced by immunoSEQ multiplex PCR, yet TCRdb's version contains in-frame clones alone and is incomplete. The sample shows 95,000 to 150,000 clones, and over 0.8% sits with its ten largest clones. The sequenced sample was PBMCs. This receptor was identified in a man in his late teens or twenties in good health and CMV-seronegative. The chain joins TRBV12-5 to TRBJ1-5, with D perhaps TRBD1 (6 bases). CDR3 sequence (DNA): TGTGCTAGTGGCCCCGGACAGAGCAATCAGCCCCAGCATTTT. Its translation is CASGPGQSNQPQHF.